The 26 T cell receptor beta chains below come from one sample, sequenced in a study of T cell changes during pregnancy in multiple sclerosis (dated by TCRdb to 2018 to 2020). Preparation of the library involved the immunoSEQ multiplex PCR assay. TCRdb obtained this table from immuneACCESS and retained in-frame rearrangements with V and J assigned. These tables miss some clones; where compared with another copy, unresolved V genes account for less than half of the shortfall, and the remainder is unexplained. The sample table lists about 130,000 clones, 95% to 98% of them with a count of one. Clones ranked in the top ten supply about 0.42% of the sample. The starting material was peripheral blood, obtained after pregnancy. These receptors were obtained from a female donor with multiple sclerosis, enrolled in a pregnancy study.

The chain has TRBV5-8 and TRBJ2-3; 9 bases are a match to TRBD2. This CDR3 comprises 16 residues. The germline gives CDR1 SGHTS, CDR2 YDEGEE. J lost 2 bases, V lost 7 bases, and 11 bases had no gene match. The CDR3 is CASSGRLADDTDTQYF. The CDR3 coding sequence is TGTGCCAGCTCCGGTAGACTAGCGGATGACACAGATACGCAGTATTTT.

The chain combines TRBV4-2 with TRBJ2-7; weak D call: TRBD2 (7 bases). V dropped 3 bases and J dropped 0 bases, with 12 bases sitting between them. The CDR3 is 15 amino acids. Germline assignment: CDR1 LGHNA and CDR2 YNFKEQ. The CDR3 spells CASSQGGPVSYEQYF. For the CDR3, the DNA is TGTGCCAGCAGCCAGGGGGGGCCAGTCTCCTACGAGCAGTACTTC.

The genes are TRBV6-5 and TRBJ2-1, with 7 bases aligning to TRBD2. The V gene's germline CDR1 is MNHEY and CDR2 SVGAGI. J gave up 7 bases and V 2 bases, and 11 bases lay outside the gene matches. The CDR3 has 16 amino acids. In DNA, the CDR3 is TGTGCCAGCAGTTACGGGAGCGGGGAGCCCTTAAATGAGCAGTTCTTC. It specifies CASSYGSGEPLNEQFF.

The chain's CDR3 is CASSPAGTSGRFRGEQYF. The DNA for the CDR3 is TGTGCCAGCAGCCCGGCAGGGACTAGCGGGAGATTTCGCGGCGAGCAGTACTTC. The chain uses TRBV5-4 and TRBJ2-7; 14 nucleotides match TRBD2. Germline trimming cut 4 bases from V and 6 bases from J; bases unmatched to any gene: 15. Germline CDR1 is SGHNT and CDR2 is YYREEE (reference sequence). The CDR3 sequence is 18 residues long.

The V call is TRBV5-1, the J call TRBJ1-2; 7 bases are a match to TRBD1. The CDR3 extends over 14 amino acids. Germline V gives CDR1 SGHRS, CDR2 YFSETQ. The junction had 7 bases not matched to a gene; V was cut back by 0 bases and J by 8 bases. The CDR3 sequence: CASSLAQGVGGYTF. In nucleotides, the CDR3 is TGCGCCAGCAGCTTGGCGCAGGGGGTTGGGGGCTACACCTTC.

The rearrangement uses TRBV29-1 and TRBJ2-7; tentatively, D is TRBD2 (6 bases). The CDR3 has 12 residues. Germline CDR1 reads SQVTM; CDR2 reads ANQGSEA. Trimming removed 6 bases at V and 4 bases at J, with 13 bases between. CDR3 loop: CSVGGTQYEQYF. The CDR3 bases are TGCAGCGTCGGGGGTACCCAATACGAGCAGTACTTC.

The rearrangement links TRBV2 to TRBJ2-7, with 10 bases that match TRBD1. The V gene's germline CDR1 is SNHLY and CDR2 FYNNEI. The ends lost 6 bases at V and 3 bases at J; junction bases unmatched: 8. This CDR3 has 15 residues. The CDR3: CASSPSGTGVYEQYF. The CDR3 DNA is TGTGCCAGCAGCCCCTCCGGGACAGGGGTCTACGAGCAGTACTTC.

V gene TRBV7-6 combines with J gene TRBJ2-7, with 13 bases aligning to TRBD2. The CDR3 contains 15 residues. V trimming: 4 bases; J trimming: 5 bases; junction bases outside the gene matches: 5. Per germline, CDR1 SGHVS and CDR2 FNYEAQ. This chain's CDR3 is CASSSGTSGINEQYF. Written as DNA, the CDR3 is TGTGCCAGCAGCTCAGGGACTAGCGGGATCAACGAGCAGTACTTC.

The chain uses TRBV27 and TRBJ1-2, with 8 bases identical to TRBD1. Looked up from germline, CDR1 is MNHEY and CDR2 is SMNVEV (reference sequence). The CDR3 has 17 amino acids. With 1 base clipped from V and 7 bases from J, the junction kept 14 bases outside the gene matches. The CDR3: CASSLFEGQGVFSGYTF. CDR3 DNA sequence: TGTGCCAGCAGTTTATTTGAAGGACAGGGAGTTTTTAGTGGCTACACCTTC.

This CDR3 reads CASSPQNTRPEQYF. The CDR3 DNA reads TGCGCCAGCAGCCCACAAAACACCCGTCCCGAGCAGTACTTC. This sequence joins TRBV4-1 and TRBJ2-7; D is unresolved. Trimming removed 4 bases at V and 6 bases at J, with 16 bases between. In germline, CDR1 is MGHRA, CDR2 YSYEKL. This CDR3 has 14 residues.

This clone was seen just once. The genes are TRBV6-1 and TRBJ2-7; 12 bases fit TRBD1. Per the germline V gene, CDR1 is MNHNS and CDR2 is SASEGT. The V segment lost 7 bases and the J segment 6 bases; nucleotides outside the gene matches: 7. CDR3 size: 14 residues. The CDR3 reads CASIEGTGGGEQYF. DNA for the CDR3: TGTGCCAGCATCGAGGGGACAGGGGGCGGCGAGCAGTACTTC.

The chain has TRBV7-6 and TRBJ2-3; no reliable D call. Trimming pared 1 base from V and 0 bases from J, leaving 11 bases between. CDR1 and CDR2 (germline): SGHVS, FNYEAQ. The CDR3 sequence is 16 residues long. The DNA for the CDR3 is TGTGCCAGCAGCTTAGGGGTAGCAGCTAGCACAGATACGCAGTATTTT. As protein: CASSLGVAASTDTQYF.

The rearrangement links TRBV12-1 to TRBJ2-7; the DNA was not compared with TRBD2, the D call given in the table. TRBV12-1 is deemed a pseudogene. The CDR3 loop spans 16 amino acids. The chain's CDR3 is CASDSNRLAGEYEQYF. CDR3 nucleotide sequence: TGTGCCAGCGACTCCAATCGACTAGCGGGAGAGTACGAGCAGTACTTC.

The chain joins TRBV5-1 to TRBJ2-7; maybe TRBD1 (5 bases). Deletions cut 0 bases from V and 5 bases from J, with 18 bases between. The length of the CDR3 is 16 residues. Germline-derived CDR1 and CDR2 are SGHRS and YFSETQ. The CDR3 DNA reads as TGCGCCAGCAGCTTGGCGGTCCTCCCAGGGTGGAACGAGCAGTACTTC. The encoded protein is CASSLAVLPGWNEQYF.

The V gene is TRBV21-1, the J gene TRBJ1-2. TRBV21-1 is reported as a pseudogene. The CDR3 has 15 amino acids. The CDR3 DNA reads as TGTGCCAGCAGCAAGAGGGCTGGGTATAACTATGGCTACACCTTC. Its protein is CASSKRAGYNYGYTF.

The chain has TRBV2 and TRBJ2-5, with a tentative D call TRBD1 (6 bases). This CDR3 has 12 amino acids. Germline-derived CDR1 and CDR2 are SNHLY and FYNNEI. The V end was cut by 7 bases, the J end by 3 bases, with 9 bases between. CDR3 DNA sequence: TGTGCCAGCAAGGCAGGGGAAGAGACCCAGTACTTC. Its protein product is CASKAGEETQYF.

The chain is built from TRBV7-3 and TRBJ2-2; no clear D. The V gene's germline CDR1 is SGHTA and CDR2 FQGTGA. Trimming cost V 0 bases and J 3 bases, with 5 bases left between them. The CDR3 has 14 residues. CDR3: CASSLTAYTGELFF. The DNA for the CDR3 is TGTGCCAGCAGCTTAACGGCTTACACCGGGGAGCTGTTTTTT.

The chain is built from TRBV18 and TRBJ2-4; 7 bases align to TRBD1. CDR1 is KGHSH and CDR2 is LQKENI in the germline V gene. The CDR3 consists of 17 residues. The junction had 8 bases not matched to a gene; V was cut back by 3 bases and J by 0 bases. The CDR3, as DNA: TGTGCCAGCTCACCTCGCCGGGACAGCCTAGCCAAAAACATTCAGTACTTC. It translates to CASSPRRDSLAKNIQYF.

The chain employs TRBV28 and TRBJ1-3; D is unresolved. V lost 6 bases, J lost 0 bases, and 15 bases lay in between. The CDR3 has 16 amino acids. Per the germline V gene, CDR1 is MDHEN and CDR2 is SYDVKM. CDR3 sequence (DNA): TGTGCCAGCAGCCAGCGGACGGGATACTCTGGAAACACCATATATTTT. Amino acids: CASSQRTGYSGNTIYF.

On this clone: The same CDR3 is also encoded by other DNA sequences in this sample. The V and J genes are TRBV15 and TRBJ2-3; 8 positions agree with TRBD2. V gave up 3 bases and J gave up 2 bases; unmatched junction bases: 7. The length of the CDR3 is 16 residues. Germline values: CDR1 LNHNV, CDR2 YYDKDF (reference sequence). The CDR3 coding sequence is TGTGCCACCAGCAGGGGGCTAGCGGGTTCCACAGATACGCAGTATTTT. Translation: CATSRGLAGSTDTQYF.

J is TRBJ2-1 and V is TRBV7-9; TRBD2 matches at 7 bases. The V segment lost 1 base and the J segment 5 bases; nucleotides outside the gene matches: 14. Per the germline V gene, CDR1 is SEHNR and CDR2 is FQNEAQ (reference sequence). This CDR3 has 18 residues. The CDR3 DNA reads as TGTGCCAGCAGCTTAGGTCTAGCGGAAACCTTCTCGGACAATGAGCAGTTCTTC. Protein product: CASSLGLAETFSDNEQFF.

V and J are TRBV11-1 and TRBJ2-5; perhaps TRBD1 as D (6 bases). The CDR3 loop spans 14 amino acids. The V and J ends lost 5 bases and 3 bases respectively, with 13 bases between them. Germline CDR1 and CDR2: SGHAT and FQDESV (reference sequence). The CDR3 reads CASSPWQGKETQYF. The DNA for the CDR3 is TGTGCCAGCAGCCCCTGGCAGGGGAAAGAGACCCAGTACTTC. The whole variable domain, remainder taken from reference TRBV11-1 and TRBJ2-5, is EAEVAQSPRYKITEKSQAVAFWCDPISGHATLYWYRQILGQGPELLVQFQDESVVDDSQLPKDRFSAERLKGVDSTLKIQPAELGDSAMYLCASSPWQGKETQYFGPGTRLLVL.

The chain couples TRBV2 to TRBJ2-5, with TRBD2 matching over 7 bases. CDR3 length: 15 residues. The V and J ends lost 7 bases and 1 base, in that order; junction bases with no gene match: 9. Germline lookup yields CDR1 SNHLY and CDR2 FYNNEI. CDR3 region: CASTLLATPQETQYF. The CDR3 coding sequence is TGTGCCAGCACTTTACTAGCGACCCCCCAAGAGACCCAGTACTTC.

The CDR3 region is CASSFSEAQETQYF. Written as DNA, the CDR3 is TGTGCCAGCAGCTTTTCCGAAGCCCAAGAGACCCAGTACTTC. J is TRBJ2-5 and V is TRBV11-1; D gene unclear. CDR3 length: 14 amino acids. Trimming stripped 3 bases from V and 1 base from J, with 9 bases between. Germline assignment: CDR1 SGHAT and CDR2 FQDESV (reference sequence).

The CDR3 here is CASSAHSGISSYNEQFF. The CDR3 DNA sequence: TGTGCCAGCAGCGCACATAGCGGAATCAGCTCCTACAATGAGCAGTTCTTC. The chain is built from TRBV9 and TRBJ2-1, with a weak D call TRBD2 (6 bases). The CDR3 has 17 residues. The V gene's germline CDR1 is SGDLS and CDR2 YYNGEE. Trimming stripped 3 bases from V and 0 bases from J, with 16 bases between. The full variable domain, with the rest looked up from reference TRBV9 and TRBJ2-1, is DSGVTQTPKHLITATGQRVTLRCSPRSGDLSVYWYQQSLDQGLQFLIQYYNGEERAKGNILERFSAQQFPDLHSELNLSSLELGDSALYFCASSAHSGISSYNEQFFGPGTRLTVL.

This chain connects TRBV7-9 to TRBJ2-1, with 15 nucleotides matching TRBD2. The germline V gene has CDR1 SEHNR and CDR2 FQNEAQ (reference sequence). V shed 5 bases and J 8 bases; nucleotides not matched to a gene: 7. The CDR3 totals 16 residues. In nucleotides, the CDR3 is TGTGCCAGCAGCCCCCTAGGACTAGCGGGAGGGCATGAGCAGTTCTTC. It translates to CASSPLGLAGGHEQFF. Full variable domain (outside the CDR3, taken from reference TRBV7-9 and TRBJ2-1): DTGVSQNPRHKITKRGQNVTFRCDPISEHNRLYWYRQTLGQGPEFLTYFQNEAQLEKSRLLSDRFSAERPKGSFSTLEIQRTEQGDSAMYLCASSPLGLAGGHEQFFGPGTRLTVL.